This T cell receptor beta chain was retrieved from a study of cytomegalovirus exposure and HLA in healthy donors. Study-level points and caveats: A later examination showed that TCR association rates differed by HLA locus, with DRB1 most and HLA-C fewest.

Amplification used 60 Vbeta primers and 13 Jbeta primers. The method was immunoSEQ multiplex PCR; TCRdb's version includes in-frame clones alone and lacks a portion of them. Among a few hundred thousand clones listed, about four fifths were seen once. Trimming removed 6 bases from V and 3 bases from J, with 9 bases in between. CDR3 length equals 13 residues. Germline-derived CDR1 and CDR2 are MNHNS and SASEGT. Of note for this clone: Its antigen remains unknown.

The clonotype comes from a girl aged 2 to 10 in good health and CMV-seronegative. What was sequenced was PBMCs. The rearrangement links TRBV6-1 to TRBJ2-1, with D tentatively TRBD1 (6 bases). As DNA, the CDR3 is TGTGCCAGCAGAGGGGACAACTACAATGAGCAGTTCTTC. This codes for CASRGDNYNEQFF.